A selection of T cell receptor beta chains follows, all from one sample in a study of cytomegalovirus exposure and HLA in healthy donors. Sequenced by immunoSEQ multiplex PCR; TCRdb stores in-frame clones only, minus some. Of roughly 220,000 clones in the sample, 85% to 95% are singletons; the top ten hold 0.85% to 1.2%. Sequenced material: PBMCs. The receptors derive from a woman aged 18-29 years in good health and CMV-seronegative. CDR3s include the opening cysteine and the closing phenylalanine or tryptophan. The order of the fields is clone size, D gene, J gene, V gene, CDR3 protein, CDR3 DNA. D genes are given only for firm matches. Clone size is given for some rows only: seen once, a few or many times, or a class if the clone is expanded.

abundance: -; d_gene: TRBD1; j_gene: TRBJ2-3; v_gene: TRBV28; CDR3aa: CASSPLVGTGGYTQYF; CDR3nt: TGTGCCAGCAGTCCCCTTGTGGGGACAGGTGGTTATACGCAGTATTTT
abundance: -; d_gene: TRBD2; j_gene: TRBJ2-5; v_gene: TRBV18; CDR3aa: CASSSGLAEETQYF; CDR3nt: TGTGCCAGCTCATCCGGACTAGCGGAAGAGACCCAGTACTTC
abundance: once; d_gene: -; j_gene: TRBJ2-3; v_gene: TRBV30; CDR3aa: CAWSLSRDTQYF; CDR3nt: TGTGCCTGGAGTTTGTCCAGAGATACGCAGTATTTT
abundance: -; d_gene: TRBD1; j_gene: TRBJ2-1; v_gene: TRBV15; CDR3aa: CATSPRPLTGTDNEQFF; CDR3nt: TGTGCCACCAGCCCCCGCCCCCTGACAGGGACGGACAATGAGCAGTTCTTC
abundance: -; d_gene: -; j_gene: TRBJ1-1; v_gene: TRBV5-1; CDR3aa: CASSAMTGLNTEAFF; CDR3nt: TGCGCCAGCAGCGCAATGACAGGACTGAACACTGAAGCTTTCTTT
abundance: once; d_gene: -; j_gene: TRBJ2-1; v_gene: TRBV10-2; CDR3aa: CASSERDYNEQFF; CDR3nt: TGCGCCAGCAGTGAGCGGGACTACAATGAGCAGTTCTTC
abundance: -; d_gene: TRBD1; j_gene: TRBJ2-3; v_gene: TRBV15; CDR3aa: CATSSVPGQGPDTQYF; CDR3nt: TGTGCCACCAGCAGCGTTCCGGGACAGGGGCCAGATACGCAGTATTTT
abundance: -; d_gene: -; j_gene: TRBJ1-1; v_gene: TRBV7-9; CDR3aa: CASSPTDRLNTEAFF; CDR3nt: TGTGCCAGCAGTCCCACAGATAGGTTGAACACTGAAGCTTTCTTT
abundance: -; d_gene: -; j_gene: TRBJ2-5; v_gene: TRBV5-1; CDR3aa: CASSNTQGRQETQYF; CDR3nt: TGCGCCAGCAGCAATACACAGGGGAGGCAGGAGACCCAGTACTTC
abundance: -; d_gene: -; j_gene: TRBJ2-5; v_gene: TRBV5-1; CDR3aa: CASSYTGIQETQYF; CDR3nt: TGCGCCAGCAGCTACACAGGTATACAAGAGACCCAGTACTTC
abundance: -; d_gene: -; j_gene: TRBJ2-7; v_gene: TRBV11-2; CDR3aa: CASSFPGLNRSYEQYF; CDR3nt: TGTGCCAGCAGCTTCCCAGGGCTAAACCGCTCCTACGAGCAGTACTTC
abundance: -; d_gene: TRBD2; j_gene: TRBJ2-1; v_gene: TRBV7-3; CDR3aa: CASSLGPSGWSSYNEQFF; CDR3nt: TGTGCCAGCAGCTTAGGGCCTAGCGGGTGGAGCTCCTACAATGAGCAGTTCTTC
abundance: -; d_gene: TRBD1; j_gene: TRBJ2-7; v_gene: TRBV27; CDR3aa: CASSLGTGSSYEQYF; CDR3nt: TGTGCCAGCAGTTTGGGGACAGGGAGCTCCTACGAGCAGTACTTC
abundance: -; d_gene: TRBD1; j_gene: TRBJ2-7; v_gene: TRBV5-4; CDR3aa: CASSWTGTGEQYF; CDR3nt: TGTGCCAGCAGCTGGACCGGGACAGGGGAGCAGTACTTC
abundance: -; d_gene: TRBD1; j_gene: TRBJ2-2; v_gene: TRBV6-6; CDR3aa: CASSLAGTANTGELFF; CDR3nt: TGTGCCAGCAGTCTGGCCGGGACAGCGAACACCGGGGAGCTGTTTTTT
abundance: -; d_gene: -; j_gene: TRBJ2-7; v_gene: TRBV11-3; CDR3aa: CASTSTSGWRGGHF; CDR3nt: TGTGCCAGCACCTCGACGTCGGGGTGGAGAGGTGGACACTTC
abundance: -; d_gene: TRBD1; j_gene: TRBJ1-2; v_gene: TRBV6-5; CDR3aa: CASRRTGEVRGYTF; CDR3nt: TGTGCCAGCAGAAGAACAGGGGAAGTACGAGGCTACACCTTC
abundance: -; d_gene: TRBD2; j_gene: TRBJ2-1; v_gene: TRBV6-5; CDR3aa: CASNRLAGGYNEQFF; CDR3nt: TGTGCCAGCAACCGACTAGCGGGAGGGTACAATGAGCAGTTCTTC
abundance: -; d_gene: -; j_gene: TRBJ1-5; v_gene: TRBV5-1; CDR3aa: CASSLGAQEGQPQHF; CDR3nt: TGCGCCAGCAGCTTGGGGGCACAGGAGGGTCAGCCCCAGCATTTT
abundance: few; d_gene: -; j_gene: TRBJ1-5; v_gene: TRBV5-5; CDR3aa: CASSLTGTQPQHF; CDR3nt: TGTGCCAGCAGCTTGACAGGAACTCAGCCCCAGCATTTT
abundance: -; d_gene: -; j_gene: TRBJ1-5; v_gene: TRBV18; CDR3aa: CASSPRRQTPNQPQHF; CDR3nt: TGTGCCAGCTCACCACGGAGACAGACCCCCAATCAGCCCCAGCATTTT
abundance: -; d_gene: -; j_gene: TRBJ2-1; v_gene: TRBV1; CDR3aa: CTRTPTLNEQFF; CDR3nt: TGCACCAGAACCCCGACACTCAATGAGCAGTTCTTC
abundance: -; d_gene: -; j_gene: TRBJ1-1; v_gene: TRBV6-1; CDR3aa: CASAGPGNTEAFF; CDR3nt: TGTGCCTCCGCAGGGCCGGGGAACACTGAAGCTTTCTTT
abundance: -; d_gene: -; j_gene: TRBJ1-1; v_gene: TRBV27; CDR3aa: CASSFGYLNTEAFF; CDR3nt: TGTGCCAGCAGTTTCGGGTATCTGAACACTGAAGCTTTCTTT
abundance: -; d_gene: -; j_gene: TRBJ2-2; v_gene: TRBV15; CDR3aa: CATSRPPTGELFF; CDR3nt: TGTGCCACCAGCAGACCTCCTACCGGGGAGCTGTTTTTT
abundance: once; d_gene: TRBD1; j_gene: TRBJ1-5; v_gene: TRBV28; CDR3aa: CASSLQGVMDQPQHF; CDR3nt: TGTGCCAGCAGCCTACAGGGGGTGATGGATCAGCCCCAGCATTTT
abundance: -; d_gene: -; j_gene: TRBJ1-2; v_gene: TRBV6-4; CDR3aa: CASLTGTRPYGYTF; CDR3nt: TGTGCCAGCCTCACAGGGACAAGACCCTATGGCTACACCTTC
abundance: -; d_gene: -; j_gene: TRBJ1-1; v_gene: TRBV10-1; CDR3aa: CASKGRLDTEAFF; CDR3nt: TGCGCCAGCAAAGGCCGACTGGACACTGAAGCTTTCTTT
abundance: -; d_gene: TRBD2; j_gene: TRBJ2-3; v_gene: TRBV7-3; CDR3aa: CASSPMGRGVSTDTQYF; CDR3nt: TGTGCCAGCAGCCCCATGGGGCGGGGGGTAAGCACAGATACGCAGTATTTT
abundance: -; d_gene: TRBD2; j_gene: TRBJ2-7; v_gene: TRBV7-9; CDR3aa: CASSSTSREPYEQYF; CDR3nt: TGTGCCAGCAGCTCGACTAGCAGGGAGCCCTACGAGCAGTACTTC
abundance: -; d_gene: TRBD2; j_gene: TRBJ2-7; v_gene: TRBV4-1; CDR3aa: CASSQSFTSGRAYEQYF; CDR3nt: TGCGCCAGCAGCCAGAGTTTCACTAGCGGGAGGGCCTACGAGCAGTACTTC
abundance: -; d_gene: -; j_gene: TRBJ2-7; v_gene: TRBV19; CDR3aa: CASSNGGEQYF; CDR3nt: TGTGCCAGTAGCAACGGGGGCGAGCAGTACTTC
abundance: few; d_gene: -; j_gene: TRBJ1-5; v_gene: TRBV10-2; CDR3aa: CASSDRDNNQPQHF; CDR3nt: TGCGCCAGCAGTGACCGGGACAACAATCAGCCCCAGCATTTT
abundance: -; d_gene: -; j_gene: TRBJ1-5; v_gene: TRBV21-1; CDR3aa: CASSKEGRRFPGQPNQPQHF; CDR3nt: TGTGCCAGCAGCAAAGAGGGAAGACGTTTCCCGGGACAGCCAAATCAGCCCCAGCATTTT
abundance: -; d_gene: TRBD1; j_gene: TRBJ1-3; v_gene: TRBV9; CDR3aa: CASSPATGSGNTIYF; CDR3nt: TGTGCCAGCAGCCCAGCGACAGGGTCTGGAAACACCATATATTTT
abundance: -; d_gene: TRBD1; j_gene: TRBJ1-5; v_gene: TRBV19; CDR3aa: CASSIWDRGRTSNQPQHF; CDR3nt: TGTGCCAGTAGTATCTGGGACAGGGGGCGGACTAGCAATCAGCCCCAGCATTTT
abundance: few; d_gene: TRBD1; j_gene: TRBJ1-2; v_gene: TRBV6-4; CDR3aa: CASSEVTGGSGGYTF; CDR3nt: TGTGCCAGCAGTGAAGTTACAGGGGGCAGCGGGGGCTACACCTTC
abundance: once; d_gene: -; j_gene: TRBJ2-1; v_gene: TRBV29-1; CDR3aa: CSDRSGQPYNEQFF; CDR3nt: TGCAGCGACCGGAGCGGGCAGCCCTACAATGAGCAGTTCTTC
abundance: -; d_gene: TRBD1; j_gene: TRBJ1-2; v_gene: TRBV7-9; CDR3aa: CASSSNRGAGGYTF; CDR3nt: TGTGCCAGCAGCTCCAACAGGGGAGCAGGTGGCTACACCTTC
abundance: -; d_gene: -; j_gene: TRBJ2-7; v_gene: TRBV6-1; CDR3aa: CASSVPGQTYEQYF; CDR3nt: TGTGCCAGCAGTGTCCCCGGACAAACCTACGAGCAGTACTTC
abundance: once; d_gene: -; j_gene: TRBJ1-1; v_gene: TRBV11-2; CDR3aa: CASSSQGTTEAFF; CDR3nt: TGTGCCAGCAGCTCACAGGGTACCACTGAAGCTTTCTTT
abundance: -; d_gene: TRBD1; j_gene: TRBJ1-4; v_gene: TRBV5-4; CDR3aa: CASSSGGFEEKLFF; CDR3nt: TGTGCCAGCAGCTCAGGGGGTTTCGAGGAAAAACTGTTTTTT
abundance: once; d_gene: TRBD2; j_gene: TRBJ2-7; v_gene: TRBV11-2; CDR3aa: CASSATRLAGAGYEQYF; CDR3nt: TGTGCCAGCAGCGCGACTCGACTAGCGGGAGCGGGGTACGAGCAGTACTTC
abundance: -; d_gene: TRBD1; j_gene: TRBJ1-2; v_gene: TRBV5-1; CDR3aa: CASSWNRGRGPNYGYTF; CDR3nt: TGCGCCAGCAGCTGGAACAGGGGGCGTGGGCCAAACTATGGCTACACCTTC
abundance: few; d_gene: -; j_gene: TRBJ2-1; v_gene: TRBV11-2; CDR3aa: CASSFGRGRDNEQFF; CDR3nt: TGTGCCAGCAGCTTCGGCAGGGGTAGGGACAATGAGCAGTTCTTC
abundance: -; d_gene: -; j_gene: TRBJ1-1; v_gene: TRBV6-1; CDR3aa: CASSEVPGTEAFF; CDR3nt: TGTGCCAGCAGTGAAGTTCCGGGGACTGAAGCTTTCTTT
abundance: -; d_gene: TRBD1; j_gene: TRBJ1-2; v_gene: TRBV5-1; CDR3aa: CASSPAGGKYYGYTF; CDR3nt: TGCGCCAGCAGCCCTGCAGGGGGGAAATACTATGGCTACACCTTC
abundance: -; d_gene: -; j_gene: TRBJ1-4; v_gene: TRBV25-1; CDR3aa: CASSGRLGTNEKLFF; CDR3nt: TGTGCCAGCAGTGGGAGGTTGGGAACTAATGAAAAACTGTTTTTT